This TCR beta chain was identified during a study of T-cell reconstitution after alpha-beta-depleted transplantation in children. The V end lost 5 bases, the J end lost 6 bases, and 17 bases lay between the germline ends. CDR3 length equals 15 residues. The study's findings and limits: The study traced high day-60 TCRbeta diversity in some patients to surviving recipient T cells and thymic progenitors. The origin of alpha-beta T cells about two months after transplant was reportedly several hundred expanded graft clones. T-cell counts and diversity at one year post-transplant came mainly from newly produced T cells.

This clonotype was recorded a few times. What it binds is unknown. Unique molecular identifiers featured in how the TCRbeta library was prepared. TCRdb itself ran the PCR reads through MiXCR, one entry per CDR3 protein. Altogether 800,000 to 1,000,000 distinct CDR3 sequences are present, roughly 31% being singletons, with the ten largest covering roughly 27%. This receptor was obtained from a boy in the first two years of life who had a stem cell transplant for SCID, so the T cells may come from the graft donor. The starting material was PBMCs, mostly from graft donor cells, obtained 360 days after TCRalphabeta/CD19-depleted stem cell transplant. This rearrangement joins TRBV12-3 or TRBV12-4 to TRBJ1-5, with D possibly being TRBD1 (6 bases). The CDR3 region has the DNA TGTGCCAGCAGTGCCACAGGGACCTTCCCTCAGCCCCAGCATTTT. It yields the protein CASSATGTFPQPQHF.